These T cell receptor beta chains were read from a single sample in a study of T cells in Graves' hyperthyroidism and ophthalmopathy. TCRdb passed the multiplex PCR reads through MiXCR, listing each CDR3 protein once. This sample carries a few hundred thousand distinct CDR3 sequences, around 21% of them seen once, and the ten largest clones take around 27%. Material: blood. Receptors originate from a man aged 18-30 years with Graves' hyperthyroidism. CDR3s include the opening cysteine and the closing phenylalanine or tryptophan. Fields, in order: V gene, J gene, D gene, clone size, CDR3 protein, CDR3 DNA. The D gene is left open where the match is weak. Size is omitted from some rows. Given values are once, few, many or a class for expanded clones.

TRBV12-3/TRBV12-4	TRBJ2-2	TRBD2	.	CASSPRGSAGGKTGELFF	TGTGCCAGCAGTCCCCGAGGATCAGCGGGGGGGAAAACCGGGGAGCTGTTTTTT
TRBV11-2	TRBJ1-2	.	many	CASSLGPSPQDGYTF	TGTGCCAGCAGCTTAGGACCTTCACCCCAGGATGGCTACACCTTC
TRBV9	TRBJ2-5	TRBD2	few	CASSVGLGLGETQYF	TGTGCCAGCAGCGTAGGGTTAGGACTAGGAGAGACCCAGTACTTC
TRBV4-2	TRBJ1-5	TRBD1	many	CASSQRGGDRGFQPQHF	TGTGCCAGCAGCCAACGCGGGGGGGACAGAGGTTTTCAGCCCCAGCATTTT
TRBV4-1	TRBJ2-3	.	.	CASSQAGFPNTDTQYF	TGCGCCAGCAGCCAAGCGGGCTTCCCGAACACAGATACGCAGTATTTT
TRBV6-5	TRBJ2-7	TRBD1	few	CASSHRGQGAYEQYF	TGTGCCAGCAGCCATAGGGGACAGGGGGCCTACGAGCAGTACTTC
TRBV11-2	TRBJ2-7	.	once	CASSLEIRVYEQYF	TGTGCCAGCAGCTTAGAGATCAGGGTCTACGAGCAGTACTTC
TRBV6-5	TRBJ2-7	.	.	CASSYAREGYEQYF	TGTGCCAGCAGTTACGCCAGGGAAGGGTACGAGCAGTACTTC
TRBV2	TRBJ2-7	TRBD2	many	CASSEGTSGFSYEQYF	TGTGCCAGCAGTGAAGGGACTAGCGGTTTCTCCTACGAGCAGTACTTC
TRBV20-1	TRBJ2-7	.	.	CSARDRQGRYEQYF	TGCAGTGCTAGAGATCGCCAGGGGAGGTACGAGCAGTACTTC
TRBV3-1	TRBJ1-2	.	many	CARRVFDYTF	TGTGCCCGAAGGGTATTCGACTACACCTTC
TRBV20-1	TRBJ2-6	.	.	CSALSGANVLTF	TGCAGTGCTCTATCTGGGGCCAACGTCCTGACTTTC
TRBV19	TRBJ1-1	.	few	CASSIRGGRTEASF	TGTGCCAGTAGTATCCGAGGGGGGAGGACTGAAGCTTCCTTT
TRBV27	TRBJ2-2	TRBD1	.	CASSQTGAGGELFF	TGTGCCAGCAGTCAAACAGGGGCAGGCGGGGAGCTGTTTTTT
TRBV2	TRBJ2-5	.	many	CASNKPGEETQYF	TGTGCCAGCAATAAGCCAGGGGAAGAGACCCAGTACTTC
TRBV20-1	TRBJ2-7	.	.	CSATDGSSYEQYF	TGCAGTGCTACGGACGGAAGCTCCTACGAGCAGTACTTC
TRBV20-1	TRBJ2-7	TRBD1	many	CSAETGARNYEQYF	TGCAGTGCTGAAACAGGGGCGAGAAACTACGAGCAGTACTTC
TRBV20-1	TRBJ1-1	TRBD1	many	CSAAQGAGEAFF	TGCAGTGCTGCTCAGGGGGCGGGGGAAGCTTTCTTT
TRBV10-2	TRBJ1-2	.	many	CASSELQGNYGYTF	TGCGCCAGCAGTGAGTTACAGGGCAACTATGGCTACACCTTC
TRBV6-1	TRBJ2-7	.	.	CASTISGRSSYEQYF	TGTGCCAGCACTATATCCGGCAGGTCCTCCTACGAGCAGTACTTC
TRBV12-3/TRBV12-4	TRBJ1-1	.	few	CASKILAALNTEAFF	TGTGCCAGCAAAATCCTGGCCGCCCTGAACACTGAAGCTTTCTTT
TRBV7-8	TRBJ2-5	TRBD2	many	CASSYRGEQETQYF	TGTGCCAGCAGCTATCGGGGGGAGCAGGAGACCCAGTACTTC
TRBV28	TRBJ2-2	.	.	CASREKRRDTGELFF	TGTGCCAGCAGGGAGAAAAGGCGGGACACCGGGGAGCTGTTTTTT
TRBV6-2/TRBV6-3	TRBJ1-1	.	many	CASSYPDLTTEAFF	TGTGCCAGCAGTTACCCGGACTTGACCACTGAAGCTTTCTTT
TRBV29-1	TRBJ2-5	.	.	CSVMGRGYQETQYF	TGCAGCGTTATGGGCAGGGGATACCAAGAGACCCAGTACTTC
TRBV12-3/TRBV12-4	TRBJ1-2	.	.	CASTARGGERGYTF	TGTGCCAGCACCGCAAGAGGGGGGGAACGAGGCTACACCTTC
TRBV7-9	TRBJ1-2	.	many	CASSDWTDNYGYTF	TGTGCCAGCAGCGATTGGACCGATAACTATGGCTACACCTTC
TRBV5-1	TRBJ1-2	.	many	CASSPGEGNYGYTF	TGCGCCAGCAGCCCAGGAGAGGGTAACTATGGCTACACCTTC
TRBV20-1	TRBJ2-7	.	many	CSARIADEQYF	TGCAGTGCTCGAATCGCGGACGAGCAGTACTTC
TRBV19	TRBJ1-1	.	many	CASSIRQGGDTEAFF	TGTGCCAGTAGTATTCGTCAGGGAGGAGACACTGAAGCTTTCTTT
TRBV28	TRBJ1-1	.	many	CASSLALVSAFF	TGTGCCAGCAGTTTAGCGCTGGTCTCAGCTTTCTTT
TRBV20-1	TRBJ2-5	TRBD2	.	CSARDFGEGQQETQYF	TGCAGTGCTAGAGATTTTGGGGAGGGCCAACAAGAGACCCAGTACTTC
TRBV6-5	TRBJ2-7	TRBD1	.	CASSYAWTGAPYEQYF	TGTGCCAGCAGTTACGCTTGGACAGGAGCCCCCTACGAGCAGTACTTC
TRBV6-1	TRBJ1-3	.	few	CASSVGSLSGNTIYF	TGTGCCAGCAGTGTGGGCAGTCTCTCTGGAAACACCATATATTTT
TRBV15	TRBJ1-2	.	many	CATSREARERGYTF	TGTGCCACCAGCCGCGAGGCGCGAGAGAGAGGCTACACCTTC
TRBV6-1	TRBJ2-7	.	many	CASGQSMHYEQYF	TGTGCCAGTGGACAGTCTATGCACTACGAGCAGTACTTC
TRBV29-1	TRBJ2-7	TRBD1	many	CSVSDRAGEQYF	TGCAGCGTTTCCGACAGGGCCGGCGAGCAGTACTTC
TRBV19	TRBJ1-3	.	few	CASSIVDGGGNTIYF	TGTGCCAGTAGTATTGTCGATGGCGGCGGCAACACCATATATTTT
TRBV24-1	TRBJ2-2	TRBD1	.	CATSDVRGGGTGELFF	TGTGCCACCAGTGATGTGAGAGGGGGCGGCACCGGGGAGCTGTTTTTT